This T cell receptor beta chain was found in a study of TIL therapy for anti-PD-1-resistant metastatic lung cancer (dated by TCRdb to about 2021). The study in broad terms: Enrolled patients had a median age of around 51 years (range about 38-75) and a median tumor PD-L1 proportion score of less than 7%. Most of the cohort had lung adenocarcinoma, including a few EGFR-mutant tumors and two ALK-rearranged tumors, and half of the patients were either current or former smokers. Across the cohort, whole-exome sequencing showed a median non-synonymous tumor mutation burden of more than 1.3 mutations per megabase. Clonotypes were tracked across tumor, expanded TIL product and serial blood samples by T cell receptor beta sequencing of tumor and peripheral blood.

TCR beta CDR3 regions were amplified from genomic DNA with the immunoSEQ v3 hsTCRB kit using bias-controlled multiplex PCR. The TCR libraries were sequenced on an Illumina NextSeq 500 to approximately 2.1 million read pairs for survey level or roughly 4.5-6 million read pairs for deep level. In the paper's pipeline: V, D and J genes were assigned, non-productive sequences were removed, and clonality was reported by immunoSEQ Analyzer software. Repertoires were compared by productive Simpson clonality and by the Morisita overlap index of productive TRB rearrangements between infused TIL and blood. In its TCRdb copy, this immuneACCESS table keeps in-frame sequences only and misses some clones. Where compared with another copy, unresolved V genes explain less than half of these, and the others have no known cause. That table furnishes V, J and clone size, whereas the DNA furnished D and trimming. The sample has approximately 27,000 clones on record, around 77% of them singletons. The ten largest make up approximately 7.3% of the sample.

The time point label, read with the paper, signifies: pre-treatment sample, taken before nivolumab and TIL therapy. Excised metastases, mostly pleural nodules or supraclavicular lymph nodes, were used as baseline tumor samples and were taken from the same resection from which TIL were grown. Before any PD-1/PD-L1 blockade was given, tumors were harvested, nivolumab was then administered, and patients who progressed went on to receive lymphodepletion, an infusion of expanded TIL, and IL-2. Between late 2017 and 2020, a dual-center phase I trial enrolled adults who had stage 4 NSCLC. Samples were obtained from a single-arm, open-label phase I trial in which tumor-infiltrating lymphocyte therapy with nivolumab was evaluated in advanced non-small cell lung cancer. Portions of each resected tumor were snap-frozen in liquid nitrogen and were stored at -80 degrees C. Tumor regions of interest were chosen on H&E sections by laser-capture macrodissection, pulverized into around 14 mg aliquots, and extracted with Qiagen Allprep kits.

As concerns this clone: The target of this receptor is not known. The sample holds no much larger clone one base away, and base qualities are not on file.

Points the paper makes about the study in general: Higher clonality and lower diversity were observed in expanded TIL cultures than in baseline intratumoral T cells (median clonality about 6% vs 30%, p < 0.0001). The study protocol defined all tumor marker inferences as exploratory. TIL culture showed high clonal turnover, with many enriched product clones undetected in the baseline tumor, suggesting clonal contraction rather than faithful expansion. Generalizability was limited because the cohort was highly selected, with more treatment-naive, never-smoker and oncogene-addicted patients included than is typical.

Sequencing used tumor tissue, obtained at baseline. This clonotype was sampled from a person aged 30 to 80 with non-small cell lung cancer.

The CDR3: CASSYSDNYGYTF. The DNA sequence follows: TGTGCCAGCAGTTACTCGGACAACTATGGCTACACCTTC. The chain uses TRBV6-5 and TRBJ1-2, with no D gene named confidently. The germline V gene supplies CDR1 MNHEY and CDR2 SVGAGI. The CDR3 measures 13 amino acids from cysteine to phenylalanine. Only the CDR3 region is kept as DNA, spanning 39 bases read in frame from base 1. V is reduced by 0 bases and J by 2 bases, leaving a spacing of 4 bases between them.